This TCR beta chain comes out of a study of radiation and T cells in renal cell carcinoma. Points from the study as a whole: In blood, top tumor clones expanded by 2 weeks, shrinking by 4.

The V segment lost 0 bases and the J segment 5 bases; nucleotides outside the gene matches: 6. Germline V gives CDR1 SGHRS, CDR2 YFSETQ. The CDR3 runs 15 residues. A note on this clone: Its target is not known.

Sequenced by immunoSEQ multiplex PCR; TCRdb stores in-frame clones only, minus some. The sample yields about 130,000 clones, about 81% seen once. The time point was: blood 2 weeks post-SBRT. Treatment: 15 Gy SBRT to primary tumor, nephrectomy 4 weeks later. Clear cell pathology was present in this patient's renal cell carcinoma. The V and J genes are TRBV5-1 and TRBJ2-3; 7 positions agree with TRBD1. The clonotype comes from an older woman with renal cell carcinoma. Sample: blood, taken from a patient whose treatment included radiotherapy and nephrectomy. The CDR3 nucleotides are TGCGCCAGCAGCTTGGAGACAGGGTTTGGAGATACGCAGTATTTT. Translation gives CASSLETGFGDTQYF.